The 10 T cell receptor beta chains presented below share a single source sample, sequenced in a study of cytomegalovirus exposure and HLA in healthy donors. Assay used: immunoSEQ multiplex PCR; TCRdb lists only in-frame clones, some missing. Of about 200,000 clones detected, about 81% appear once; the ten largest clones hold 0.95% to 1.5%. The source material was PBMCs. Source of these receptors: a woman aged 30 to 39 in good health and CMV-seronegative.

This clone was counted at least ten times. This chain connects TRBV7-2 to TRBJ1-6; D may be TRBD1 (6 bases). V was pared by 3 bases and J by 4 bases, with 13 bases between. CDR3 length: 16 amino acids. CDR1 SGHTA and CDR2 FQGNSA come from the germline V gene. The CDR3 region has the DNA TGTGCCAGCAGCTTTTACGGGACACCTTATAATTCACCCCTCCACTTT. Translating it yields CASSFYGTPYNSPLHF. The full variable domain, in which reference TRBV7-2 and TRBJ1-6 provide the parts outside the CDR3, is GAGVSQSPSNKVTEKGKDVELRCDPISGHTALYWYRQSLGQGLEFLIYFQGNSAPDKSGLPSDRFSAERTGGSVSTLTIQRTQQEDSAVYLCASSFYGTPYNSPLHFGNGTRLTVT.

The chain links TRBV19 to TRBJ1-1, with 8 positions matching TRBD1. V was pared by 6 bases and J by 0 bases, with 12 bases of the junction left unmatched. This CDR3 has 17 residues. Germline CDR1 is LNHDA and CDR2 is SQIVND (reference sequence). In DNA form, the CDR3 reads TGTGCCAGTAGGAACCAGGGGGCGAGTGGGCTGAACACTGAAGCTTTCTTT. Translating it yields CASRNQGASGLNTEAFF.

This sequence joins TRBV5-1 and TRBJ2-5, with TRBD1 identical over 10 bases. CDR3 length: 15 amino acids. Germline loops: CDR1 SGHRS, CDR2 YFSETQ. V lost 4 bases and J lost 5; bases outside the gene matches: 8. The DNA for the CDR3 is TGCGCCAGCAGCGCATCCGGGACAGGGGTGGAGACCCAGTACTTC. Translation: CASSASGTGVETQYF.

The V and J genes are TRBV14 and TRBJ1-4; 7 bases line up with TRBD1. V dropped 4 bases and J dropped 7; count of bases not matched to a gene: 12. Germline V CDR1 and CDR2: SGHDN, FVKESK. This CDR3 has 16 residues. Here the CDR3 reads CASSPLPGQRGEKLFF. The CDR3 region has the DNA TGTGCCAGCAGCCCCCTTCCGGGACAGAGAGGTGAAAAACTGTTTTTT.

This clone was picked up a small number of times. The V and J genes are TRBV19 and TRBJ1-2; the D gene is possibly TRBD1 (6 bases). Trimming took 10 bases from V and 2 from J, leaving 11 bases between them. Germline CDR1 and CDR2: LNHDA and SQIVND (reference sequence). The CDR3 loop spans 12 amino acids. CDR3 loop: CATMQGNYGYTF. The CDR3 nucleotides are TGTGCCACGATGCAGGGGAACTATGGCTACACCTTC.

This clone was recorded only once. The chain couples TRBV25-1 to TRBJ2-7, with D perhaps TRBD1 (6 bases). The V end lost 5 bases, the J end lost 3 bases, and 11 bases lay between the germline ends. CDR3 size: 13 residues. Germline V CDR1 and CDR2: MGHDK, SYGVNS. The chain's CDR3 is CASSLTGYYEQYF. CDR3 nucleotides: TGTGCCAGCAGTCTCACAGGGTACTACGAGCAGTACTTC.

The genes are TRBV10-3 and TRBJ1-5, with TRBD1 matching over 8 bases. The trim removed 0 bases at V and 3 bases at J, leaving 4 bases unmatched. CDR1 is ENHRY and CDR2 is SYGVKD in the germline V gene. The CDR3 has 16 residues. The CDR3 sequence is CAISESNRGDNQPQHF. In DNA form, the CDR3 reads TGTGCCATCAGTGAGTCAAACAGGGGGGACAATCAGCCCCAGCATTTT.

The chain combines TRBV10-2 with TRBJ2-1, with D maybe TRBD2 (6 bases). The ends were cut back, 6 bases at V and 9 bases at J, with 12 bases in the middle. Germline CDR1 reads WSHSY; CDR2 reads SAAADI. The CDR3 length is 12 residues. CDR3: CASRVQGLEQFF. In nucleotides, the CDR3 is TGCGCCAGCAGGGTCCAGGGACTTGAGCAGTTCTTC.

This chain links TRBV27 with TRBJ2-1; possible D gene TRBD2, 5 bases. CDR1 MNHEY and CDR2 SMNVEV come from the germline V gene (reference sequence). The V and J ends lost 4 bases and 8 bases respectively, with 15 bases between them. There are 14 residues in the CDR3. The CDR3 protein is CASSSIDTADEQFF. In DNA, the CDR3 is TGTGCCAGCAGTTCGATCGATACAGCGGATGAGCAGTTCTTC.

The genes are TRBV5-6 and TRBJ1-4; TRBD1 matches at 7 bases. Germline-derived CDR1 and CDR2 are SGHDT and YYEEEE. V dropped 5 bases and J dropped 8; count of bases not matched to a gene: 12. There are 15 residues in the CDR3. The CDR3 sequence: CASRTGTALGEKLFF. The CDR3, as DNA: TGTGCCAGCAGAACTGGGACAGCTCTCGGGGAAAAACTGTTTTTT.